This record covers a single TCR beta chain. Sequencing used immunoSEQ multiplex PCR; TCRdb keeps in-frame clones, though not all of them. The table records 79,000 or so clones, about 91% of them present only once. The sample is drawn from a study of technical replicates of blood from several donors. The CDR3 covers 11 residues. V lost 6 bases and J 2 bases, leaving 4 bases between the germline ends. Germline V gives CDR1 MNHNS, CDR2 SASEGT. The sample consisted of T cells isolated from PBMCs. The clonotype comes from a human donor in good health. The gene calls are TRBV6-1 and TRBJ1-2; D call uncertain. This CDR3 reads CASSQNYGYTF. CDR3 nucleotides: TGTGCCAGCAGCCAAAACTATGGCTACACCTTC.